This T cell receptor (beta chain) was found in a study of identical twins. Overall study results and limits: Memory repertoires lacked the insertion deficit that abundant cord blood beta clonotypes showed. Invariant populations such as MAIT and iNKT cells could partly muddle zero-insertion analyses. The study found that models underestimated out-of-frame TCR alpha sharing in monozygotic twins.

This clonotype was seen repeatedly, ten times or more. What it recognizes is unknown. Template switching added a universal primer binding site, and final cDNA carried unique molecular identifiers. From the 5' RACE reads, TCRdb called clonotypes with MiXCR, one entry per CDR3 protein. The sample lists about 500,000 distinct CDR3 sequences, roughly an eighth occurring once. The germline gives CDR1 SEHNR, CDR2 FQNEAQ (reference sequence). After removal of 5 bases from V and 5 bases from J, the junction contained 6 bases not matched to a gene. The CDR3 contains 14 residues. This sample was shared with a second study, whose subject was yellow fever vaccine responses in identical twins.

The specimen was CD4+ T cells sorted from blood. V is TRBV7-9 and J is TRBJ1-5; 7 bases align to TRBD1. This TCR was recovered from a woman aged 18-29 years in good health. The CDR3 sequence: CASSGTGEHQPQHF. CDR3 DNA: TGTGCCAGCAGCGGTACAGGGGAACATCAGCCCCAGCATTTT.